The following is a T cell receptor beta chain sequence with its context. The data stem from a study of shared clonotypes between healthy human individuals. V was shortened by 6 bases and J by 0 bases, with 24 bases between the two germline ends. The CDR3 runs to 19 residues. CDR1 MDHEN and CDR2 SYDVKM come from the germline V gene. Libraries were prepared by immunoSEQ multiplex PCR; TCRdb keeps only in-frame clonotypes and omits some of them. This sample has about 1.5 million clones; approximately 98% occur once, and the top ten carry 0.4% to 0.55%. Sequenced sample: naive CD4+ T cells sorted from blood. Subset here: CD45RA+ positively selected. The sequence derives from a man under 40 in good health. The V call is TRBV28, the J call TRBJ1-3; D remains unclear. CDR3 residues: CASRGLGRGGRSSGNTIYF. CDR3 DNA: TGTGCCAGCAGAGGCTTGGGTCGGGGAGGGCGGAGCTCTGGAAACACCATATATTTT.